The clone carrying this T cell receptor beta chain came up once. Antigen specificity is unknown. This CDR3 is built from 14 residues. V lost 4 bases, J lost 5 bases, and 11 bases lay in between. In germline, CDR1 is SGHAT, CDR2 FQNNGV. The data stem from a study of Tregs in tolerant kidney transplant recipients. Study-wide background: Sorting of CD4+CD25+CD127- cells followed approximately 3-day belatacept mixed lymphocyte reactions, sometimes with roughly 5-day graft donor restimulation.

The study's findings and limits: Findings come from small patient numbers and require larger validation. Activated donor B cell expansion appeared to reveal the most relevant donor-specific TCRbeta repertoire. Biological reproducibility was not directly addressed in this study.

Profiling relied on immunoSEQ multiplex PCR, and the TCRdb table lists in-frame clones only, not all of them. The profile shows just under 45,000 clones, around 95% of them singletons. The rearrangement uses TRBV11-2 and TRBJ2-2; weak D call: TRBD2 (5 bases). This TCR was recovered from a human donor in good health. Sequencing used Tregs from blood cultured with allogeneic cells. In DNA form, the CDR3 reads TGTGCCAGCAGCTCCCGGGGTTATACCGGGGAGCTGTTTTTT. Translated: CASSSRGYTGELFF.